This T cell receptor beta chain was captured by sequencing in a study of blood T cell repertoires in COVID-19. How the authors handled the data: How many nucleated cells were present was estimated from reference gene primer amplification. Some clones are missing from TCRdb's copy, which holds only in-frame ones; the method was immunoSEQ multiplex PCR. The D gene and trimming were derived from the DNA, and the V and J assignments and clone size from that table. This sample has about 280,000 clones; about four fifths occur once, and the top ten carry approximately 9%. The CDR3 sequence is 17 residues long. The V segment lost 1 base and the J segment 0 bases; nucleotides outside the gene matches: 4. CDR1 is LNHNV, CDR2 YYDKDF, per germline (reference sequence).

The receptor's source is a woman in her fifties or sixties who had recovered from COVID-19. Sequencing was done on a sample of peripheral blood. The chain uses TRBV15 and TRBJ2-3; TRBD2 aligns across 10 bases. The CDR3 is CATSRGAGGPSTDTQYF. CDR3 nucleotide sequence: TGTGCCACCAGCAGAGGAGCGGGGGGGCCTAGCACAGATACGCAGTATTTT.